The entry that follows covers one TCR beta chain sequence. These data are taken from a study of blood T cells in healthy people across ages. A second PCR of about 6 to 11 cycles used a sample-barcoded 5' primer and a J-beta primer mix. In TCRdb, the 5' RACE reads were re-called with MiXCR into one record per CDR3 protein. The table lists roughly 1.7 million distinct CDR3 sequences, roughly 32% of them singletons, with roughly 10% in the top ten. The sequence came from a woman aged 30 to 39 in good health. Sequencing input: blood.

DNA of the CDR3: TGTGCCAGCAACGCCTGGACTAGCGGGACGTACAATGAGCAGTTCTTC. This encodes CASNAWTSGTYNEQFF. The chain has TRBV7-9 and TRBJ2-1, with 12 bases fitting TRBD2. V gave up 7 bases and J gave up 4 bases; unmatched junction bases: 8. The CDR3 has 16 amino acids. Germline V gene lookup returns CDR1 SEHNR and CDR2 FQNEAQ (reference sequence).